The clone carrying this T cell receptor (beta chain) was observed at least ten times. The antigen is not known. V lost 3 bases to trimming and J lost 1 base, with 15 bases between them. This CDR3 is built from 16 residues. Germline CDR1 reads GTSNPN; CDR2 reads SVGIG (reference sequence). This specimen comes from a study of early T cells in non-severe SARS-CoV-2 infection. Findings and caveats of the study: Matching against VDJdb likely underestimated virus-specific expansions, favoring anti-spike CD8.

The TCR library protocol was used to attach unique molecular identifiers. These identifiers were attached to individual cDNA molecules. TCRdb redid the calling of the 5' RACE reads with MiXCR, one entry per CDR3 protein. Of more than 60,000 distinct CDR3 sequences in the sample, less than 5.5% are singletons; the top ten hold approximately 5.4%. The clonotype was recovered from an adult who was a healthcare worker with PCR-confirmed SARS-CoV-2 infection or an uninfected control (not recorded which). The chain combines TRBV30 with TRBJ1-4; unclear D gene. The material sequenced was whole blood. For the CDR3, the DNA is TGTGCCTGGAGACGGCCGGATGGGAAAACTAATGAAAAACTGTTTTTT. Translating it yields CAWRRPDGKTNEKLFF.